Listed below are T cell receptor beta chains from one sample, sequenced in a study of CD8 T cells in Susac syndrome. TCRdb reanalysed the immunoSEQ multiplex PCR reads using MiXCR and keeps one entry per CDR3 protein. The sample gives 120,000 to 150,000 distinct CDR3 sequences, approximately 95% of which show up once; approximately 0.11% is in the top ten. The sequenced material came from CD4+ T cells from PBMCs. These receptors were collected from a human donor with multiple sclerosis. Each CDR3 is given with its conserved first and last residue. The D gene is left open where the match is weak. Clone sizes are given selectively: once, few, many, or a class where the clone is expanded.

once	TRBV3-1	TRBJ1-1	.	CASSQKSGGEAFF	TGTGCCAGCAGCCAAAAGTCCGGTGGTGAAGCTTTCTTT
.	TRBV28	TRBJ1-5	.	CASIPGRIFQPQHF	TGTGCCAGCATTCCGGGACGGATATTTCAGCCCCAGCATTTT
.	TRBV20-1	TRBJ2-5	.	CSASLQETQYF	TGCAGTGCTAGTCTCCAAGAGACCCAGTACTTC
.	TRBV7-9	TRBJ1-2	.	CASTGALDYGEDGYTF	TGTGCCAGCACAGGGGCCCTCGACTATGGTGAGGATGGCTACACCTTC
once	TRBV7-2	TRBJ2-1	TRBD2	CASSPERGFYNEQFF	TGTGCCAGCAGCCCCGAGCGGGGGTTCTACAATGAGCAGTTCTTC
.	TRBV15	TRBJ2-2	.	CATSSDWKKNTGELFF	TGTGCCACCAGCAGCGACTGGAAGAAAAACACCGGGGAGCTGTTTTTT
once	TRBV7-2	TRBJ1-6	.	CASSPLGVSPLHF	TGTGCCAGCAGCCCACTAGGGGTTTCACCCCTCCACTTT
.	TRBV9	TRBJ1-1	.	CASSTLGTLTEAFF	TGTGCCAGCAGCACCCTGGGGACACTCACTGAAGCTTTCTTT
.	TRBV6-6	TRBJ2-1	.	CASSKSRRDGDEQFF	TGTGCCAGCAGCAAAAGCCGACGGGATGGGGATGAGCAGTTCTTC
.	TRBV28	TRBJ2-3	TRBD2	CASSSGGQGTDTQYF	TGTGCCAGCAGTAGCGGGGGGCAAGGCACAGATACGCAGTATTTT
.	TRBV7-2	TRBJ2-5	TRBD2	CASSSRLAPTETQYF	TGTGCCAGCAGCTCGCGACTAGCGCCGACAGAGACCCAGTACTTC
.	TRBV5-1	TRBJ2-5	.	CASAAYQETQYF	TGCGCCAGCGCAGCGTACCAAGAGACCCAGTACTTC
once	TRBV7-9	TRBJ1-1	TRBD1	CASSNPGQGDTEAFF	TGTGCCAGCAGCAACCCGGGACAGGGCGACACTGAAGCTTTCTTT
.	TRBV7-8	TRBJ1-1	.	CASSLARRKGGTEAFF	TGTGCCAGCAGCTTAGCGAGGAGGAAAGGAGGCACTGAAGCTTTCTTT
.	TRBV24-1	TRBJ2-1	TRBD1	CATSDFRTGSYNEQFF	TGTGCCACCAGTGATTTTCGGACAGGCTCCTACAATGAGCAGTTCTTC
.	TRBV29-1	TRBJ1-1	.	CSVDGDGLNTEAFF	TGCAGCGTTGACGGGGACGGCCTGAACACTGAAGCTTTCTTT
once	TRBV20-1	TRBJ1-2	.	CSATESRDYGYTF	TGCAGTGCTACCGAATCAAGAGACTATGGCTACACCTTC
.	TRBV9	TRBJ2-3	.	CASSSRSGDTQYF	TGTGCCAGCAGCTCCCGGTCTGGGGATACGCAGTATTTT
.	TRBV4-1	TRBJ2-2	.	CASSQDQGLNTGELFF	TGCGCCAGCAGCCAAGACCAGGGATTGAACACCGGGGAGCTGTTTTTT
.	TRBV18	TRBJ2-7	.	CASSLSAGPYEQYF	TGTGCCAGCTCACTATCAGCGGGTCCCTACGAGCAGTACTTC
.	TRBV28	TRBJ2-7	.	CASRSPGRGYEQYF	TGTGCCAGCAGATCCCCGGGTAGGGGCTACGAGCAGTACTTC
.	TRBV6-5	TRBJ1-2	.	CASTFRVGDYGYTF	TGTGCCAGCACGTTTAGGGTCGGTGACTATGGCTACACCTTC
.	TRBV3-1	TRBJ1-4	.	CASQERATNEKLFF	TGTGCCAGCCAAGAGAGGGCAACTAATGAAAAACTGTTTTTT
.	TRBV7-2	TRBJ2-7	.	CASSPYSPYEQYF	TGTGCCAGCAGCCCCTATTCTCCCTACGAGCAGTACTTC
.	TRBV10-3	TRBJ2-3	TRBD1	CAISESDRKITDTQYF	TGTGCCATCAGTGAGTCGGACAGGAAAATCACAGATACGCAGTATTTT
.	TRBV12-3/TRBV12-4	TRBJ2-6	.	CASSLVQGSGANVLTF	TGTGCCAGCAGTTTAGTTCAGGGTTCTGGGGCCAACGTCCTGACTTTC
.	TRBV20-1	TRBJ2-1	TRBD2	CSARELAGGRREQFF	TGCAGTGCTAGGGAACTAGCGGGGGGGCGACGGGAGCAGTTCTTC
.	TRBV4-1	TRBJ2-3	TRBD2	CASSQDLPAGAQNTQYF	TGCGCCAGCAGCCAAGACTTACCAGCGGGAGCCCAAAATACGCAGTATTTT
.	TRBV20-1	TRBJ1-1	.	CSASGDTEAFF	TGCAGTGCTTCGGGGGACACTGAAGCTTTCTTT
.	TRBV6-6	TRBJ1-2	TRBD1	CASSYYGTASNYGYTF	TGTGCCAGCAGTTACTACGGGACAGCCTCTAACTATGGCTACACCTTC
once	TRBV12-3/TRBV12-4	TRBJ1-2	.	CASSWGLGGVGGYTF	TGTGCCAGCAGTTGGGGACTGGGGGGAGTGGGCGGCTACACCTTC
.	TRBV28	TRBJ2-5	.	CASSSDRHAQETQYF	TGTGCCAGCTCTAGCGACAGGCACGCCCAAGAGACCCAGTACTTC
.	TRBV3-1	TRBJ2-3	.	CASSRGRGDTQYF	TGTGCCAGCAGCCGGGGACGCGGAGATACGCAGTATTTT
.	TRBV18	TRBJ1-1	TRBD1	CASSGQGSGTEAFF	TGTGCCAGCTCAGGACAGGGGTCGGGCACTGAAGCTTTCTTT
.	TRBV5-1	TRBJ2-3	.	CASSRGRDTQYF	TGCGCCAGCAGCCGGGGACGAGATACGCAGTATTTT
.	TRBV21-1	TRBJ1-2	.	CASSKGDVESGYGYTF	TGTGCCAGCAGCAAAGGGGACGTGGAGTCCGGCTATGGCTACACCTTC
once	TRBV30	TRBJ1-2	.	CAWSSGFGNYGYTF	TGTGCCTGGAGTTCAGGGTTCGGTAACTATGGCTACACCTTC
.	TRBV28	TRBJ1-1	.	CASTTPGTGHEAFF	TGTGCCAGCACCACCCCCGGGACTGGTCATGAAGCTTTCTTT
.	TRBV20-1	TRBJ2-1	TRBD1	CSAPRPPGQGADEQFF	TGCAGTGCTCCCAGACCCCCGGGACAGGGGGCTGATGAGCAGTTCTTC
.	TRBV24-1	TRBJ2-1	TRBD2	CATSDLPGTSGRGNEQFF	TGTGCCACCAGTGATTTACCGGGGACTAGCGGGAGGGGGAATGAGCAGTTCTTC
.	TRBV5-1	TRBJ2-7	.	CASSSDSFVYEQYF	TGCGCCAGCAGCTCGGACAGCTTCGTCTACGAGCAGTACTTC
once	TRBV7-9	TRBJ2-7	TRBD1	CASSVPGQGYEQYF	TGTGCCAGCAGCGTACCGGGACAGGGCTACGAGCAGTACTTC
.	TRBV7-2	TRBJ2-7	.	CASSLEGVGAYEQYF	TGTGCCAGCAGCTTAGAAGGGGTAGGAGCATACGAGCAGTACTTC
.	TRBV2	TRBJ2-1	.	CASIFSRLDEQFF	TGTGCCAGCATCTTTTCCCGGCTTGACGAGCAGTTCTTC
.	TRBV7-2	TRBJ2-1	TRBD2	CASSMTLAGGNEQFF	TGTGCCAGCAGCATGACACTAGCGGGGGGGAATGAGCAGTTCTTC
.	TRBV28	TRBJ1-5	TRBD1	CASSLRQGNNQPQHF	TGTGCCAGCAGTCTACGACAGGGCAACAATCAGCCCCAGCATTTT
.	TRBV20-1	TRBJ2-3	TRBD2	CSARRREESTDTQYF	TGCAGTGCTAGAAGGCGGGAGGAGAGCACAGATACGCAGTATTTT